The table lists the clone carrying this T cell receptor beta chain with a few counts. The source of the sample is a study of blood T cell repertoires in COVID-19. For the study at large: Material from acute and convalescent COVID-19 was sourced from the United States, Italy and Spain. In each case, the material was cDNA or gDNA derived from T cells, B-cell-depleted T cells, or PBMCs.

Looked up from germline, CDR1 is SGHVS and CDR2 is FQNEAQ. The CDR3 is made up of 15 amino acids. Trimming took 3 bases from V and 4 from J; bases not matched to a gene: 5. As originally analysed: Quantification of nucleated cells was approximated via reference gene primer amplification. Clones were read by immunoSEQ multiplex PCR, and TCRdb kept only the in-frame ones, dropping some. The DNA was the basis for D and trimming; V, J and clone size are from that table. Of 250,000 to 350,000 clones in the sample, 86% were seen once. Sample: peripheral blood. This chain connects TRBV7-8 to TRBJ1-2; 10 bases are shared with TRBD1. The clonotype comes from a woman between 50 and 59 years old with acute or convalescent COVID-19. CDR3 DNA: TGTGCCAGCAGCTTGGGGACAGGGGCGAGCTATGGCTACACCTTC. It specifies CASSLGTGASYGYTF.